Only one count was recorded for the clone carrying this T cell receptor beta chain. These data belong to a study of blood T cell repertoires in COVID-19. Germline V lookup: CDR1 LGHNA, CDR2 YSLEER. V was pared by 0 bases and J by 5 bases, with 5 bases of the junction left unmatched. CDR3 length: 17 amino acids. Using immunoSEQ multiplex PCR, the repertoire was profiled, and TCRdb retains in-frame clones only, with some absent. The table lists under 200,000 clones, just under 80% of them singletons. Source material: peripheral blood. V and J are TRBV4-3 and TRBJ1-6; TRBD1 agrees at 9 bases. The receptor was derived from a man aged 65-85 years with active or convalescent COVID-19. CDR3 bases: TGCGCCAGCAGCCAAGAGGCCGGGACAGGGAATAATTCACCCCTCCACTTT. It translates to CASSQEAGTGNNSPLHF.